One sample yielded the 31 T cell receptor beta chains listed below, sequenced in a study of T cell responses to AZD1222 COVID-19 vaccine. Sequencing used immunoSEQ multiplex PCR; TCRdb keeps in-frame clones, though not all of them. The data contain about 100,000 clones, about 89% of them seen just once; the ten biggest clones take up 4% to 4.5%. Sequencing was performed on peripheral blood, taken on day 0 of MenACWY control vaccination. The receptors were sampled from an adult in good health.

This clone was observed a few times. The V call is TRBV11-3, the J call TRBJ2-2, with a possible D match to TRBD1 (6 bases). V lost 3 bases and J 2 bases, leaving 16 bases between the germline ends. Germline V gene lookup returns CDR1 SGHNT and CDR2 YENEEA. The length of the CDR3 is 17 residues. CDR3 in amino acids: CASSLNGDKKNTGELFF. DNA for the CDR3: TGTGCCAGCAGCTTGAATGGGGACAAGAAAAACACCGGGGAGCTGTTTTTT. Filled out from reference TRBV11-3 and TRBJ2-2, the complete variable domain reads EAGVVQSPRYKIIEKKQPVAFWCNPISGHNTLYWYLQNLGQGPELLIRYENEEAVDDSQLPKDRFSAERLKGVDSTLKIQPAELGDSAVYLCASSLNGDKKNTGELFFGEGSRLTVL.

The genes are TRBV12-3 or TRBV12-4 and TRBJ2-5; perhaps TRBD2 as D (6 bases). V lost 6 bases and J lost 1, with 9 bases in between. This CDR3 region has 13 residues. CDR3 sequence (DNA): TGTGCCAGCAGGGCGGGACCCCAAGAGACCCAGTACTTC. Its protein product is CASRAGPQETQYF.

CDR3 residues: CASSLGRGIAGELFF. DNA of the CDR3: TGCGCCAGCAGCTTGGGGCGGGGAATAGCCGGGGAGCTGTTTTTT. The chain joins TRBV5-1 to TRBJ2-2; possibly TRBD2 for D (6 bases). The CDR3 covers 15 residues. Germline V gene lookup returns CDR1 SGHRS and CDR2 YFSETQ. The V and J ends lost 0 bases and 6 bases respectively, with 12 bases between them.

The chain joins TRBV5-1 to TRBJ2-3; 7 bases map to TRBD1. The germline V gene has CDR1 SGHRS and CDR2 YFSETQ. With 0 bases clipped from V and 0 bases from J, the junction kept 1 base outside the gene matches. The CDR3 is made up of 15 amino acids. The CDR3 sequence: CASSLEGQSTDTQYF. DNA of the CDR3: TGCGCCAGCAGCTTGGAGGGACAGAGCACAGATACGCAGTATTTT.

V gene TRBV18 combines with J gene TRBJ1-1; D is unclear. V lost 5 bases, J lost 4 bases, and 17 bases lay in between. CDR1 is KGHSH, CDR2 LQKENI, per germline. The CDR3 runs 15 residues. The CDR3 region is CASSGRASEGTEAFF. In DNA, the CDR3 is TGTGCCAGCTCAGGCCGGGCCTCGGAGGGCACTGAAGCTTTCTTT.

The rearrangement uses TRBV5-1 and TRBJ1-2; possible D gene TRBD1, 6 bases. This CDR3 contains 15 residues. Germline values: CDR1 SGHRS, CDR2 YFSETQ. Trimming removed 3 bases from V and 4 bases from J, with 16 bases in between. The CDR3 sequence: CASSSRTDSTYGYTF. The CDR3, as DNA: TGCGCCAGCAGCTCCAGGACAGACTCAACCTATGGCTACACCTTC.

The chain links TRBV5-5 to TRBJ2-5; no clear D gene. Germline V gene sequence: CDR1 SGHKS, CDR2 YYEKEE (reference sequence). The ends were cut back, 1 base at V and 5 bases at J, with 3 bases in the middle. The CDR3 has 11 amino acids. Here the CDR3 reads CASSLMETQYF. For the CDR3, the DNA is TGTGCCAGCAGCTTGATGGAGACCCAGTACTTC.

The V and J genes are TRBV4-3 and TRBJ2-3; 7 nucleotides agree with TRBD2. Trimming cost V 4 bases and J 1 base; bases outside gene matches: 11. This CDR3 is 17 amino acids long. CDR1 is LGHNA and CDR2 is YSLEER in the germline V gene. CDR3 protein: CASSPKMEAGGTDTQYF. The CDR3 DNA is TGCGCCAGCAGCCCCAAGATGGAGGCGGGGGGCACAGATACGCAGTATTTT.

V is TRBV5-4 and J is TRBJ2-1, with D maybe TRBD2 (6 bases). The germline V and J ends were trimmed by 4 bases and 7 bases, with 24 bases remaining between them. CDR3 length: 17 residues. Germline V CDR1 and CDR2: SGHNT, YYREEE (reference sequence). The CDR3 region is CASSAGRGVVRGNEQFF. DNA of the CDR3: TGTGCCAGCAGCGCAGGAAGGGGAGTCGTTCGGGGGAATGAGCAGTTCTTC.

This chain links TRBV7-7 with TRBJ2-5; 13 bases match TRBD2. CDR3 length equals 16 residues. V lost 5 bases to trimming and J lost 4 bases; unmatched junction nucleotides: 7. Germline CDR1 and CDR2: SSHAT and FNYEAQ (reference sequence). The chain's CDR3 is CASSPGLAGASETQYF. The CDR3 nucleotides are TGTGCCAGCAGCCCAGGACTAGCGGGGGCCTCAGAGACCCAGTACTTC.

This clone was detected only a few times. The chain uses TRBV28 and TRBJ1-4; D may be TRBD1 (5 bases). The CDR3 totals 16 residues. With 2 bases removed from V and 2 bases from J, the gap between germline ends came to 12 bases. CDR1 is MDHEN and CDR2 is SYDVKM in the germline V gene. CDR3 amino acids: CASSLNRLATNEKLFF. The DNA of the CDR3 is TGTGCCAGCAGTTTAAACAGGTTGGCCACTAATGAAAAACTGTTTTTT.

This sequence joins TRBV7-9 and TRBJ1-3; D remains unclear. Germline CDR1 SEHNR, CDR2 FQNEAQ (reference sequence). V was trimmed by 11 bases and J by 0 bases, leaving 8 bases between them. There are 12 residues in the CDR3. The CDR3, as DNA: TGTGCCGGGAGGAGCTCTGGAAACACCATATATTTT. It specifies CAGRSSGNTIYF.

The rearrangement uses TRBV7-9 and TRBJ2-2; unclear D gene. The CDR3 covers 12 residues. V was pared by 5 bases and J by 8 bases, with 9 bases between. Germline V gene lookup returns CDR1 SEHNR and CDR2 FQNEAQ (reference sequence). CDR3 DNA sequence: TGTGCCAGCAGCCTCAGGCGGGGGGAGCTGTTTTTT. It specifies CASSLRRGELFF.

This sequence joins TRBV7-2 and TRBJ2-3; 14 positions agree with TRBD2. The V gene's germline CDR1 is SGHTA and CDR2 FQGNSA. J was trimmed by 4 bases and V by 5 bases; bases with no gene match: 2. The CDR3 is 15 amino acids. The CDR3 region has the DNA TGTGCCAGCAGCCCGGGACTAGCGGGAGCAGATACGCAGTATTTT. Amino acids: CASSPGLAGADTQYF.

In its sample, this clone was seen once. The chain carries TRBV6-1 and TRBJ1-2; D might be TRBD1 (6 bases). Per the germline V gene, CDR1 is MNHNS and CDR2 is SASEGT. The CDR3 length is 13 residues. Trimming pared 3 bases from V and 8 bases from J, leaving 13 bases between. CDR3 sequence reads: CASSEVNRDGYTF. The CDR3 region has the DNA TGTGCCAGCAGTGAGGTAAACAGGGACGGCTACACCTTC.

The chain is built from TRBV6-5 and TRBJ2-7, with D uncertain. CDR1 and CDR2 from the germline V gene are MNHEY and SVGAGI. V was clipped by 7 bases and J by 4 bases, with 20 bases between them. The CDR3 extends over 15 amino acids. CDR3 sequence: CASKEGPGGWYEQYF. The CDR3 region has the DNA TGTGCCAGCAAGGAAGGCCCCGGTGGGTGGTACGAGCAGTACTTC.

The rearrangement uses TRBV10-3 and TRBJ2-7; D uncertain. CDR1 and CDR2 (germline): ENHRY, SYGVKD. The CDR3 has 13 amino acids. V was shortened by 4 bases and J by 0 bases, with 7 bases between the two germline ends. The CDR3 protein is CAISGQVSYEQYF. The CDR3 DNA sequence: TGTGCCATCAGTGGGCAAGTCTCCTACGAGCAGTACTTC.

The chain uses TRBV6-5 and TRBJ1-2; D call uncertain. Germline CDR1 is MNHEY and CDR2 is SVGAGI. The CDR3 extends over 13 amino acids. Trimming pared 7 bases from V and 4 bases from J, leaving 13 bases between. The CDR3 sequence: CASITDWGYGYTF. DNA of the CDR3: TGTGCCAGCATCACGGACTGGGGCTATGGCTACACCTTC.

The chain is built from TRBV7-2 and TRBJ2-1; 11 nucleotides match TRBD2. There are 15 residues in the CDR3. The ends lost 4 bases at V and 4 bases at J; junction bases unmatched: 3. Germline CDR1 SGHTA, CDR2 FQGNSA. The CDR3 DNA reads TGTGCCAGCAGCTCGGTAGCGGGAGGGTACAATGAGCAGTTCTTC. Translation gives CASSSVAGGYNEQFF.

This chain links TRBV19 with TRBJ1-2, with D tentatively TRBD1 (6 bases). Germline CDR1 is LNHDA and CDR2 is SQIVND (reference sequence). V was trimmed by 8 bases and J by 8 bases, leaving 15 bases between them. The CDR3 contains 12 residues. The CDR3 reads CASGDTYTGYTF. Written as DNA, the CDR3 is TGTGCCAGTGGGGACACTTACACGGGCTACACCTTC.

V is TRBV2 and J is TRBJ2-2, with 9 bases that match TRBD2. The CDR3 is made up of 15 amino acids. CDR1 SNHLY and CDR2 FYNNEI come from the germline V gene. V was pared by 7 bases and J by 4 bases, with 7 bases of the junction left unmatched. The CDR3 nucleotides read TGTGCCAGCATGAAATTAGCGGGAGCCACCGGGGAGCTGTTTTTT. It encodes CASMKLAGATGELFF. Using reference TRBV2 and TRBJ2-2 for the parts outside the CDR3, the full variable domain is EPEVTQTPSHQVTQMGQEVILRCVPISNHLYFYWYRQILGQKVEFLVSFYNNEISEKSEIFDDQFSVERPDGSNFTLKIRSTKLEDSAMYFCASMKLAGATGELFFGEGSRLTVL.

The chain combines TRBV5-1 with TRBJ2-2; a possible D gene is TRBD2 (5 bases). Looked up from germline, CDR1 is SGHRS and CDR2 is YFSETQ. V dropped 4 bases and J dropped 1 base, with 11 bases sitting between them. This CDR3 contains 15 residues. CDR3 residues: CASSTLRGNTGELFF. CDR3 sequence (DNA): TGCGCCAGCAGCACTCTCCGGGGGAACACCGGGGAGCTGTTTTTT.

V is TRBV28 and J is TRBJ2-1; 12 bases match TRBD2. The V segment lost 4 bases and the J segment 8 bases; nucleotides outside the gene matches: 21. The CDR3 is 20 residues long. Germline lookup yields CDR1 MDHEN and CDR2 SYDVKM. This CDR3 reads CASSSPWASGRAEGSDEQFF. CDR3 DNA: TGTGCCAGCAGTTCACCATGGGCTAGCGGGAGGGCCGAGGGTAGCGATGAGCAGTTCTTC.

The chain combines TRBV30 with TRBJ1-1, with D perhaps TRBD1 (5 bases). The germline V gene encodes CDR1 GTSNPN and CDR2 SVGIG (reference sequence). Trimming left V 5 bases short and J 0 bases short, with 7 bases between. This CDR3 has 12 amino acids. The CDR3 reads CAWGGVNTEAFF. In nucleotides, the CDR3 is TGTGCCTGGGGGGGGGTGAACACTGAAGCTTTCTTT. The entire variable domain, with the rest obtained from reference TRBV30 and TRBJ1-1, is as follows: SQTIHQWPATLVQPVGSPLSLECTVEGTSNPNLYWYRQAAGRGLQLLFYSVGIGQISSEVPQNLSASRPQDRQFILSSKKLLLSDSGFYLCAWGGVNTEAFFGQGTRLTVV.

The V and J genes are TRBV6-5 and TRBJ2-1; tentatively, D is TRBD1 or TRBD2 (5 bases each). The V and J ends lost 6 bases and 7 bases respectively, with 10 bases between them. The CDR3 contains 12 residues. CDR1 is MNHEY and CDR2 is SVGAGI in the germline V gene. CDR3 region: CASRGDGNEQFF. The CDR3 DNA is TGTGCCAGCAGGGGGGACGGAAATGAGCAGTTCTTC.

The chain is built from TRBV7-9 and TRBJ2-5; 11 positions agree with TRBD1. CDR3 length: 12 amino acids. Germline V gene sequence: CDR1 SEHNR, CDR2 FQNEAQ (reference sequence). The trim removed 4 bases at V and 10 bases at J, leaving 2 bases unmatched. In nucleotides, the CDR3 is TGTGCCAGCAGCTCGGACAGGGGGCTCCAGTACTTC. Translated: CASSSDRGLQYF.

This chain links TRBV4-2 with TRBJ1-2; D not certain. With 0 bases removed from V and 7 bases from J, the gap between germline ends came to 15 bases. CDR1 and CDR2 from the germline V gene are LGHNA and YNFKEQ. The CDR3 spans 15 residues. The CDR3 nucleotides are TGTGCCAGCAGCCAAGATAAAGTTGGGCAGAGTGGCTACACCTTC. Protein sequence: CASSQDKVGQSGYTF.

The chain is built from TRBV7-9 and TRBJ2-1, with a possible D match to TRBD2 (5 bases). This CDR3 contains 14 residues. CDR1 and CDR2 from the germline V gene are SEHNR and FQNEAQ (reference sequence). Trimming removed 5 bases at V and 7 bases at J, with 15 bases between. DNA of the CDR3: TGTGCCAGCAGCCCGGACTCTATCGAGAATGAGCAGTTCTTC. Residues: CASSPDSIENEQFF.

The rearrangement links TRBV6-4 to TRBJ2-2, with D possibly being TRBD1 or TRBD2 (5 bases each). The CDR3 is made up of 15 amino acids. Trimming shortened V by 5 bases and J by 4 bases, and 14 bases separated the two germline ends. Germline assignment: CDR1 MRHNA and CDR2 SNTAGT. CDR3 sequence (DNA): TGTGCCAGCAGTTCGGACATCCGGGGCACCGGGGAGCTGTTTTTT. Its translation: CASSSDIRGTGELFF.

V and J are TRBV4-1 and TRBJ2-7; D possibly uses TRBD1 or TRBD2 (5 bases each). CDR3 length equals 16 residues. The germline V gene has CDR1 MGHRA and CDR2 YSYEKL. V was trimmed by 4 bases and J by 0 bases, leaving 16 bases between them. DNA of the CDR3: TGCGCCAGCAGCCCACGACAGCGGTCGAGCTCCTACGAGCAGTACTTC. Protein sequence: CASSPRQRSSSYEQYF.

This CDR3 is CAISGQGGYEQYF. In nucleotides, the CDR3 is TGTGCCATCAGTGGACAGGGAGGCTACGAGCAGTACTTC. The rearrangement joins TRBV10-3 to TRBJ2-7; TRBD1 might be the D (7 bases). The V gene's germline CDR1 is ENHRY and CDR2 SYGVKD. Trimming left V 4 bases short and J 3 bases short, with 10 bases between. The CDR3 totals 13 residues.